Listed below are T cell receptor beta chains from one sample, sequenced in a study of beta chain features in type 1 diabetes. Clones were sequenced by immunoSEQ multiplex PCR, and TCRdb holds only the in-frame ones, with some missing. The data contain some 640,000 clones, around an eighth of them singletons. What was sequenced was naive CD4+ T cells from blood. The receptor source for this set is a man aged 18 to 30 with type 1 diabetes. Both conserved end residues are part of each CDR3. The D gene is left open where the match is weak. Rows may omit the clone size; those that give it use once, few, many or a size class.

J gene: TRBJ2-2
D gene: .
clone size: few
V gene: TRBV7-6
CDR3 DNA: TGTGCCAGCAGCTATTACAGGAACACCGGGGAGCTGTTTTTT
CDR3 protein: CASSYYRNTGELFF

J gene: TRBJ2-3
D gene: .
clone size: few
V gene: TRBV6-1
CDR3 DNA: TGTGCCAGCATAAACGAGGACCCCGTTTCGGATACGCAGTATTTT
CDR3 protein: CASINEDPVSDTQYF

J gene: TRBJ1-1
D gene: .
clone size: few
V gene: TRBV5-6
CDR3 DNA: TGTGCCAGCAGCACGGGGTATACGAGGGCAGGTCGATATTGGGCTTTCTTT
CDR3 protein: CASSTGYTRAGRYWAFF

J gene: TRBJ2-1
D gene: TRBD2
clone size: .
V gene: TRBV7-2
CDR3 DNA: TGTGCCAGCTCTCAGCGGGGGGGCACGAATGAGCAGTTCTTC
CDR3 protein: CASSQRGGTNEQFF

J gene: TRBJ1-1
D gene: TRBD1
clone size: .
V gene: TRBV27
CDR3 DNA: TGTGCCAGCAGTCCACCTAGGGACAGGAGAAACACTGAAGCTTTCTTT
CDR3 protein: CASSPPRDRRNTEAFF

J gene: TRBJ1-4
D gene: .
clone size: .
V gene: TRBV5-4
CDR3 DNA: TGTGCCAGCAGCTTGCGGTCTCCTAATGAAAAACTGTTTTTT
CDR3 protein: CASSLRSPNEKLFF

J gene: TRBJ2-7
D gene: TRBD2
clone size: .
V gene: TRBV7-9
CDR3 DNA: TGTGCCAGCAGCCCGGGGGGATCCGTCCAGTACTTC
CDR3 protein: CASSPGGSVQYF

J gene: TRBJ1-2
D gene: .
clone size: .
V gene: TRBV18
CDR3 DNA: TGTGCCAGCTCACCACTTGGGGCAGACGTCTATGGCTACACCTTC
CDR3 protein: CASSPLGADVYGYTF

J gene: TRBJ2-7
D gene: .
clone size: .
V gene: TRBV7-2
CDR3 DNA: TGTGCCAGCAGCTTAGCCCGGGCTACGGGCGAGCAGTACTTC
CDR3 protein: CASSLARATGEQYF

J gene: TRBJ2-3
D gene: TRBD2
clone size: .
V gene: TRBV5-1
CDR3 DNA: TGCGCCAGCAGCTGGACTAGCAGCGCAGATACGCAGTATTTT
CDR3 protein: CASSWTSSADTQYF

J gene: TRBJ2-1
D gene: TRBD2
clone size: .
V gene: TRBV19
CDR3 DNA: TGTGCCAGTAGTCCCCTGGCGGGGGACTACAATGAGCAGTTCTTC
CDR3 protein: CASSPLAGDYNEQFF

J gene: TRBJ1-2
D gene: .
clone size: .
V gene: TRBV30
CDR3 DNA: TGTGCCACCCAAACAGGGTTAGGCTACACCTTC
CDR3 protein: CATQTGLGYTF

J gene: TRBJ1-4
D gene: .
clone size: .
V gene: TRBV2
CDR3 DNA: TGTGCCAGCAGTGAATTCAATGAAAAACTGTTTTTT
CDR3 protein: CASSEFNEKLFF

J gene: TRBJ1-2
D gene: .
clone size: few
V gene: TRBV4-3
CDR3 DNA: TGCGCCAGCAGCCAGGAGACAGGCCCTTATGGCTACACCTTC
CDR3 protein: CASSQETGPYGYTF

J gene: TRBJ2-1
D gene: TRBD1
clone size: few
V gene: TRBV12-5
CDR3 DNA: TGTGCTAGTGGTCTCGGACAGGGAATGAGAAATGAGCAGTTCTTC
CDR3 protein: CASGLGQGMRNEQFF

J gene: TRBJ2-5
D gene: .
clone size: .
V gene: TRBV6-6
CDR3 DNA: TGTGCCAGCAGTTTTGGACAAACGATGGAGACCCAGTACTTC
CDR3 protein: CASSFGQTMETQYF

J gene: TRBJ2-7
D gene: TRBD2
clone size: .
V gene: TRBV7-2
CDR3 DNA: TGTGCCAGCAGCCCCTTTGGTAGCGGGGGCCTTGCCTACGAGCAGTACTTC
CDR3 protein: CASSPFGSGGLAYEQYF

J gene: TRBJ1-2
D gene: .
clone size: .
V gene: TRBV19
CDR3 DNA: TGTGCCAGTAGTATCCTCGGGACCGAGAACTATGGCTACACCTTC
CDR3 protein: CASSILGTENYGYTF

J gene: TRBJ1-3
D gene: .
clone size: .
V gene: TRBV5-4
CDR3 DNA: TGTGCCAGCAGCTTACAAGAGAGCTCTGGAAACACCATATATTTT
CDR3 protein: CASSLQESSGNTIYF

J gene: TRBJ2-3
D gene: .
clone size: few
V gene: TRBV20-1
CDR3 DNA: TGCAGTGCCGCGGTGCGGGATACGCAGTATTTT
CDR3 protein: CSAAVRDTQYF

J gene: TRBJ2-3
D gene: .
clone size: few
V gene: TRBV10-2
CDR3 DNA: TGCGCCAGCAGTTTAGGCACAGATACGCAGTATTTT
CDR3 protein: CASSLGTDTQYF

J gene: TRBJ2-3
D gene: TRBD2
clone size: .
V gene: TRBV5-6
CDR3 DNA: TGTGCCAGCAGCTTATCCGGGACTAGTAGTGTGAGTGTGAATTTT
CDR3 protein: CASSLSGTSSVSVNF

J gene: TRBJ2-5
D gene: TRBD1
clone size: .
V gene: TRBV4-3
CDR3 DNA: TGCGCCAGCAGCCAAGATAAGGGGGCGGAGACCCAGTACTTC
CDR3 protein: CASSQDKGAETQYF

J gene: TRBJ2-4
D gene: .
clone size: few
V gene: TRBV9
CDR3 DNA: TGTGCCAGCAGCGTAGGTAAAGGGGTAAACATTCAGTACTTC
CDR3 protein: CASSVGKGVNIQYF

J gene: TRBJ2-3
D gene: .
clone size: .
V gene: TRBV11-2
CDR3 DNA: TGTGCCAGCAGCTTCCGGCCAACAGATACGCAGTATTTT
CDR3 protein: CASSFRPTDTQYF

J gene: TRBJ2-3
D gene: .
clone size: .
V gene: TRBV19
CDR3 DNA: TGTGCCAGTAGTCAACGAGATACGCAGTATTTT
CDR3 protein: CASSQRDTQYF

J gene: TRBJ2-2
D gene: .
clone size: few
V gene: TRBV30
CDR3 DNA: TGTGCCTGGAACTGGAGGGGCACCGGGGAGCTGTTTTTT
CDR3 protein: CAWNWRGTGELFF

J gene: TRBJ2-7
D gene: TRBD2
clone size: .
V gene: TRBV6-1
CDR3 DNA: TGTGCCAGCAGGGCCTACCTAGCGGGAACCTACGAGCAGTACTTC
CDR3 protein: CASRAYLAGTYEQYF